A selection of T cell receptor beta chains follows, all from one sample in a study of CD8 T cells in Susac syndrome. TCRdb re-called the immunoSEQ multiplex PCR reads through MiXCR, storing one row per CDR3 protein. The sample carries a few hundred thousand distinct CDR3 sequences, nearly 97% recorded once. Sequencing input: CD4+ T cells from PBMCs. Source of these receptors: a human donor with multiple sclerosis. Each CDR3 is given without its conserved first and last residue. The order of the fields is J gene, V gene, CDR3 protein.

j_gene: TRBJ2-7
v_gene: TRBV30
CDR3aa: AWSANYEQY

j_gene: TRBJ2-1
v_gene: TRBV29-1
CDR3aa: SVLPTGLGDEQF

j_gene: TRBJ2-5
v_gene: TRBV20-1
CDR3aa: SARDPSGGPIGTQY

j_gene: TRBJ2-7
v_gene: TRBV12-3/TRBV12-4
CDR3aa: ASSSYPSRDEQY

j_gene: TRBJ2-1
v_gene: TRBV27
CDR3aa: ASSFSPRDTNNEQF

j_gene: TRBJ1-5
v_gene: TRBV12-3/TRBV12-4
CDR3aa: ASTYRVDQPQH

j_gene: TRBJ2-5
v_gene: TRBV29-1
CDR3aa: SVEGQGVGETQY

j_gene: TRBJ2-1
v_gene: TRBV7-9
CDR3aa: ASSPGRHSYNEQF

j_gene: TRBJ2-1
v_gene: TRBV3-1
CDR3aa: ASSRTGRMRGEQF

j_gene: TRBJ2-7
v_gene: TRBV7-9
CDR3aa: ASSLNRRDRVYEQY

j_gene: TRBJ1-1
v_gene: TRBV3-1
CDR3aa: ASSLGVLNTEAF

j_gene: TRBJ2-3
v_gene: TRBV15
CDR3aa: ATSRAGGIRTDTQY

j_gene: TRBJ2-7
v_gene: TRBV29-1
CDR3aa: SVVRAYEQY

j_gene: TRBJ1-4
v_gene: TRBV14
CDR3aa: ASSTRTVATNEKLF

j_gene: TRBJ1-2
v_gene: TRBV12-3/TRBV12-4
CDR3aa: ASRQTGINYGYT

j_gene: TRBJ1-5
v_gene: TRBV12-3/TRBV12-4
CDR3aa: ASTLSRSDQPQH

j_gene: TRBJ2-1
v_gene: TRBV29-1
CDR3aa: SVLAGQSSYNEQF

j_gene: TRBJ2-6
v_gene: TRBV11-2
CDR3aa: ASSLGVVSGANVLT

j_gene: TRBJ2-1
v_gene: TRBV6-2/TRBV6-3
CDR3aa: ASSYSAQKQVSYNEQF

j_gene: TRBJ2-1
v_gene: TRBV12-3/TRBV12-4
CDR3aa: ASSVGTSTEQF

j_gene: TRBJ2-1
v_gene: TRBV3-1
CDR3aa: ASSQGLLAEYNEQF

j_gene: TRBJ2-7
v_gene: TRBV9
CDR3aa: ASSLVIAGVSSYEQY

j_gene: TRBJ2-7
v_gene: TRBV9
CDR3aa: ASSSGGGSYEQY

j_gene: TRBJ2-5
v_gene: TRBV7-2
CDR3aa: ASRIATRGGETQY

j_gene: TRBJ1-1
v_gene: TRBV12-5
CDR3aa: ASGLVFTGEAF

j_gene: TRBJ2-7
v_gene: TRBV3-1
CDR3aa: ASSQGAASYEQY

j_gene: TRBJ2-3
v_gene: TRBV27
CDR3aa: ASRPRGQGSPDTQY

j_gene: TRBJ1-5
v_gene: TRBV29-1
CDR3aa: SVSSSSNQPQH

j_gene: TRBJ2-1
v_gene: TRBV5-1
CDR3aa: ASSLVASEYNEQF

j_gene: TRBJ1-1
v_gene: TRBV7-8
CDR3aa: ASSRTDMNTEAF

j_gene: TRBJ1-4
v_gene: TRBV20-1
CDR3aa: ILFRTGATNEKLF

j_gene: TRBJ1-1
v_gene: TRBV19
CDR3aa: ASSTSQNTEAF